The 32 T cell receptor beta chains listed next were all sequenced from one sample in a study of T cells after yellow fever vaccination. TCRdb re-called the 5' RACE reads through MiXCR, storing one row per CDR3 protein. Among 500,000 to 650,000 distinct CDR3 sequences, roughly 13% were seen once, and the ten largest hold around an eighth. The starting material was PBMCs, obtained on the day of the yellow fever booster vaccination. The receptors here all came from a man in his thirties or forties who received the YFV17D yellow fever vaccine.

The chain employs TRBV10-2 and TRBJ2-7; possible D gene TRBD2, 6 bases. The CDR3 covers 14 residues. Germline lookup yields CDR1 WSHSY and CDR2 SAAADI. V lost 3 bases and J lost 3, with 12 bases in between. Here the CDR3 reads CASSDGGYSYEQYF. In nucleotides, the CDR3 is TGCGCCAGCAGTGATGGGGGGTACAGCTACGAGCAGTACTTC.

This clonotype came up a few times. The CDR3 reads CSVESQRMAKNIQYF. The CDR3 coding sequence is TGCAGCGTTGAATCCCAGAGGATGGCCAAAAACATTCAGTACTTC. The genes are TRBV29-1 and TRBJ2-4; D is undetermined. Per the germline V gene, CDR1 is SQVTM and CDR2 is ANQGSEA. This CDR3 is built from 15 residues. Trimming removed 2 bases at V and 1 base at J, with 12 bases between.

This clonotype was observed a handful of times. The genes are TRBV27 and TRBJ1-5, with D possibly being TRBD1 (6 bases). CDR1 and CDR2 (germline): MNHEY, SMNVEV (reference sequence). Deletions cut 1 base from V and 0 bases from J, with 10 bases between. The CDR3 is 16 residues long. The CDR3, as DNA: TGTGCCAGCAGTTTATTCGGGGGGCTTAGCAATCAGCCCCAGCATTTT. Protein product: CASSLFGGLSNQPQHF.

In its sample, this clonotype was seen a few times. The chain recombines TRBV12-3 or TRBV12-4 with TRBJ2-5, with D unresolved. The CDR3 runs to 11 residues. V lost 5 bases to trimming and J lost 5 bases, with 6 bases between them. The chain's CDR3 is CASSTSETQYF. The CDR3 coding sequence is TGTGCCAGCAGTACCAGTGAGACCCAGTACTTC.

This clonotype showed up just a few times. V and J are TRBV5-1 and TRBJ2-1, with a tentative D call TRBD2 (7 bases). This CDR3 has 16 amino acids. V was trimmed by 4 bases and J by 0 bases, leaving 14 bases between them. CDR1 SGHRS and CDR2 YFSETQ come from the germline V gene. The CDR3 loop is CASSHGGASSYNEQFF. For the CDR3, the DNA is TGCGCCAGCAGCCATGGGGGGGCAAGCTCCTACAATGAGCAGTTCTTC.

The V call is TRBV5-1, the J call TRBJ2-1, with D perhaps matching TRBD1 or TRBD2 (5 bases each). From germline, CDR1 is SGHRS and CDR2 YFSETQ. Trimming left V 3 bases short and J 4 bases short, with 17 bases between. CDR3 length: 16 amino acids. The CDR3 region has the DNA TGCGCCAGCAGCTCGTCGGACAACGGGATATACAATGAGCAGTTCTTC. This encodes CASSSSDNGIYNEQFF.

The chain combines TRBV12-3 or TRBV12-4 with TRBJ2-4; 8 nucleotides line up with TRBD2. Germline trimming cut 7 bases from V and 5 bases from J; bases unmatched to any gene: 10. The CDR3 runs to 15 residues. The CDR3 here is CASTGLAEGENIQYF. The CDR3 region has the DNA TGTGCCAGCACCGGACTAGCCGAAGGGGAAAACATTCAGTACTTC.

J is TRBJ2-5 and V is TRBV20-1, with a tentative D call TRBD2 (5 bases). CDR1 is DFQATT, CDR2 SNEGSKA, per germline (reference sequence). CDR3 size: 15 residues. V dropped 6 bases and J dropped 1 base, with 18 bases sitting between them. The CDR3 bases are TGCAGTGCACGACCGATGGAGCGGCTCCAAGAGACCCAGTACTTC. This translates into CSARPMERLQETQYF.

The chain is built from TRBV7-2 and TRBJ2-5; 10 positions agree with TRBD1. CDR1 SGHTA and CDR2 FQGNSA come from the germline V gene. The length of the CDR3 is 15 residues. Trimming took 5 bases from V and 3 from J; bases not matched to a gene: 6. As DNA, the CDR3 is TGTGCCAGCAGCCCGGGACAGGGGTGGGAAGAGACCCAGTACTTC. Residues: CASSPGQGWEETQYF.

The rearrangement joins TRBV7-2 to TRBJ2-7, with D perhaps being TRBD1 or TRBD2 (5 bases each). The CDR3 covers 18 residues. V shed 1 base and J shed 3 bases, with 22 bases lying between them. The germline V gene has CDR1 SGHTA and CDR2 FQGNSA. The DNA for the CDR3 is TGTGCCAGCAGCTTAGGGCTGGGGACGTCTTTTAGGGACTACGAGCAGTACTTC. Translation gives CASSLGLGTSFRDYEQYF.

The CDR3 DNA reads TGCGCCAGCAGCTTGGCGCTGGGGGTCCCCACCTTC. Translated: CASSLALGVPTF. V usage is TRBV5-1 and J usage is TRBJ1-2, with D tentatively TRBD1 (5 bases). Germline CDR1 is SGHRS and CDR2 is YFSETQ. There are 12 residues in the CDR3. Deletions cut 0 bases from V and 13 bases from J, with 13 bases between.

This clonotype has just a few counts. J is TRBJ1-1 and V is TRBV20-1; TRBD1 is a possible D gene (5 bases). Germline assignment: CDR1 DFQATT and CDR2 SNEGSKA (reference sequence). V was trimmed by 5 bases and J by 7 bases, leaving 20 bases between them. CDR3 size: 14 residues. The CDR3 coding sequence is TGCAGTGCTCCCATGAGGGGAGGTAAGAGTGAAGCTTTCTTT. This encodes CSAPMRGGKSEAFF.

This clonotype has only a few counts. The DNA for the CDR3 is TGCAGTGCTAGGGGTAGACCGGGACAGAACACTGAAGCTTTCTTT. The encoded protein is CSARGRPGQNTEAFF. The chain employs TRBV20-1 and TRBJ1-1; a possible D gene is TRBD1 (6 bases). V lost 3 bases, J lost 1 base, and 15 bases lay in between. The CDR3 has 15 amino acids. Germline V gives CDR1 DFQATT, CDR2 SNEGSKA (reference sequence).

This clonotype was seen a few times. This chain connects TRBV3-1 to TRBJ2-3, with 8 bases fitting TRBD1. Trimming took 0 bases from V and 11 from J; bases not matched to a gene: 4. CDR3 size: 13 residues. The germline CDR1 and CDR2 sequences are LGHDT and YNNKEL (reference sequence). CDR3 amino acids: CASSQDVGTGQYF. CDR3 sequence (DNA): TGTGCCAGCAGCCAAGATGTTGGGACAGGGCAGTATTTT.

The J gene is TRBJ2-1, the V gene TRBV20-1; TRBD2 agrees at 8 bases. The germline gives CDR1 DFQATT, CDR2 SNEGSKA (reference sequence). The CDR3 is 15 amino acids. Trimming removed 0 bases from V and 5 bases from J; junction bases left unmatched: 6. The CDR3 nucleotides read TGCAGTGCTAGAGATGGGGCGGGAGGAAACAATGAGCAGTTCTTC. Translating gives CSARDGAGGNNEQFF.

This clonotype was counted between two and nine times. The V and J genes are TRBV3-1 and TRBJ2-1; D is unclear. Germline CDR1 LGHDT, CDR2 YNNKEL (reference sequence). V was cut by 6 bases and J by 7 bases, with 7 bases left in between. CDR3 length: 11 amino acids. DNA of the CDR3: TGTGCCAGCAGGTCAGAGAATGAGCAGTTCTTC. The encoded protein is CASRSENEQFF.

This clonotype has ten or more counts. This sequence joins TRBV11-2 and TRBJ2-5; D may be TRBD1 or TRBD2 (5 bases each). CDR1 is SGHAT and CDR2 is FQNNGV in the germline V gene. V was pared by 3 bases and J by 1 base, with 24 bases between. This CDR3 region has 19 residues. The CDR3 DNA sequence: TGTGCCAGCAGCTTTCGACCCCCGTCCCGGTTGGGGGTCCAAGAGACCCAGTACTTC. It is translated as CASSFRPPSRLGVQETQYF.

The V call is TRBV12-3 or TRBV12-4, the J call TRBJ2-5; D is undetermined. V dropped 3 bases and J dropped 4 bases, with 12 bases sitting between them. The CDR3 is 14 amino acids. The CDR3 region is CASSFRAMGETQYF. The CDR3 DNA reads as TGTGCCAGCAGTTTCCGGGCCATGGGAGAGACCCAGTACTTC.

In this sample, this clonotype turned up a few times. The rearrangement uses TRBV5-4 and TRBJ1-2; D uncertain. Germline V CDR1 and CDR2: SGHNT, YYREEE (reference sequence). The CDR3 sequence is 13 residues long. The germline V and J ends were trimmed by 4 bases and 2 bases, with 9 bases remaining between them. The CDR3 protein is CASSPSGNYGYTF. DNA of the CDR3: TGTGCCAGCAGCCCAAGTGGGAACTATGGCTACACCTTC.

The chain has TRBV28 and TRBJ2-7; D is perhaps TRBD2 (6 bases). This CDR3 spans 14 amino acids. In germline, CDR1 is MDHEN, CDR2 SYDVKM. Trimming cost V 6 bases and J 2 bases, with 14 bases left between them. CDR3 nucleotide sequence: TGTGCCAGCAGAAAAGGGACTGCCCCCTACGAGCAGTACTTC. This translates into CASRKGTAPYEQYF.

This clonotype was picked up many times. The chain couples TRBV5-6 to TRBJ2-7; maybe TRBD1 (6 bases). This CDR3 contains 12 residues. V was trimmed by 4 bases and J by 5 bases, leaving 10 bases between them. Looked up from germline, CDR1 is SGHDT and CDR2 is YYEEEE. The CDR3 nucleotides are TGTGCCAGCAGCCCGGACAGCCACGAGCAGTACTTC. Its translation is CASSPDSHEQYF.

This clonotype came up a few times. The V call is TRBV28, the J call TRBJ1-6; D is uncertain. Germline-derived CDR1 and CDR2 are MDHEN and SYDVKM. The V gene lost 6 bases and the J gene lost 7 bases, with 7 bases spanning the gap. This CDR3 spans 12 amino acids. This CDR3 is CASRTPNSPLHF. CDR3 nucleotide sequence: TGTGCCAGCAGGACACCCAATTCACCCCTCCACTTT.

J is TRBJ1-3 and V is TRBV12-5, with a tentative D call TRBD1 (6 bases). Germline loops: CDR1 LGHNT, CDR2 FRNRAP. The ends were cut back, 7 bases at V and 2 bases at J, with 15 bases in the middle. This CDR3 spans 15 amino acids. This CDR3 is CASARAGGTGNTIYF. In DNA, the CDR3 is TGTGCTAGTGCCCGCGCGGGGGGCACTGGAAACACCATATATTTT.

This clonotype was counted between two and nine times. The genes are TRBV4-3 and TRBJ2-7, with D possibly matching TRBD2 (5 bases). The CDR3 has 14 amino acids. The V and J ends lost 2 bases and 3 bases respectively, with 11 bases between them. Germline CDR1 LGHNA, CDR2 YSLEER. The CDR3 nucleotides are TGCGCCAGCAGCCAACTACTAGAGAACTACGAGCAGTACTTC. Amino acid sequence: CASSQLLENYEQYF.

V gene TRBV20-1 combines with J gene TRBJ2-5; TRBD2 matches 10 bases. The CDR3 sequence is 13 residues long. CDR1 and CDR2 from the germline V gene are DFQATT and SNEGSKA (reference sequence). The CDR3 here is CTLLASGRQTQYF. Here the CDR3 DNA reads TGCACCTTACTCGCTAGCGGGAGACAGACCCAGTACTTC.

This clonotype was counted a few times. J is TRBJ2-5 and V is TRBV18, with TRBD1 identical over 7 bases. Germline V lookup: CDR1 KGHSH, CDR2 LQKENI. CDR3 size: 14 residues. With 0 bases clipped from V and 5 bases from J, the junction kept 3 bases outside the gene matches. CDR3 nucleotides: TGTGCCAGCTCACCACCAAGCAGGGGGGAGACCCAGTACTTC. Its protein product is CASSPPSRGETQYF.

The chain has TRBV20-1 and TRBJ2-5; the match to TRBD1 covers 10 bases. J gave up 6 bases and V 6 bases, and 7 bases lay outside the gene matches. CDR3 length: 13 amino acids. Per germline, CDR1 DFQATT and CDR2 SNEGSKA (reference sequence). CDR3 amino acids: CSADRQGAKTQYF. The CDR3 DNA reads as TGCAGTGCAGACAGACAGGGGGCGAAGACCCAGTACTTC.

The V gene is TRBV4-3, the J gene TRBJ2-1, with D perhaps being TRBD1 or TRBD2 (5 bases each). This CDR3 spans 16 amino acids. The ends were cut back, 0 bases at V and 6 bases at J, with 15 bases in the middle. Germline-derived CDR1 and CDR2 are LGHNA and YSLEER. This chain's CDR3 is CASSQDYPGPLNEQFF. The CDR3 nucleotides are TGCGCCAGCAGCCAAGACTACCCGGGACCACTCAATGAGCAGTTCTTC.

The genes are TRBV20-1 and TRBJ2-2; D is possibly TRBD1 or TRBD2 (5 bases each). This CDR3 has 12 residues. Trimming cost V 6 bases and J 5 bases, with 10 bases left between them. The germline V gene has CDR1 DFQATT and CDR2 SNEGSKA (reference sequence). This CDR3 is CSAPGLTGELFF. CDR3 nucleotide sequence: TGCAGTGCGCCGGGGCTGACCGGGGAGCTGTTTTTT.

This clonotype appeared a few times. The chain has TRBV4-3 and TRBJ2-3, with TRBD1 matching 7 bases. Per the germline V gene, CDR1 is LGHNA and CDR2 is YSLEER. The CDR3 length is 17 residues. V shed 1 base, J shed 2 bases, and the junction held 9 bases outside the gene matches. The CDR3 reads CASSQAPQGVVTDTQYF. In nucleotides, the CDR3 is TGCGCCAGCAGCCAAGCACCCCAGGGGGTAGTCACAGATACGCAGTATTTT.

J is TRBJ1-5 and V is TRBV20-1; TRBD1 matches 7 bases. The ends lost 4 bases at V and 4 bases at J; junction bases unmatched: 10. This CDR3 contains 15 residues. Germline V gene sequence: CDR1 DFQATT, CDR2 SNEGSKA (reference sequence). The CDR3 sequence is CSAISRGFGNQPQHF. The CDR3 DNA reads as TGCAGTGCTATATCCAGGGGGTTCGGAAATCAGCCCCAGCATTTT.

This clonotype has at least ten counts. V gene TRBV7-3 combines with J gene TRBJ2-2; D remains unclear. Trimming cost V 3 bases and J 2 bases, with 7 bases left between them. CDR3 length: 14 residues. Germline CDR1 and CDR2: SGHTA and FQGTGA. The CDR3 DNA reads as TGTGCCAGCAGCTTTAACGTTAACACCGGGGAGCTGTTTTTT. Translating it yields CASSFNVNTGELFF.